This T cell receptor beta chain is from a study of blood T cell repertoires in COVID-19. In the authors' workflow: Amplifying reference gene primers gave estimates of nucleated cell counts. Data came from immunoSEQ multiplex PCR; TCRdb stores just in-frame clones and leaves some out. The V and J calls and the clone size are those of that table, but D and trimming were determined from the DNA. The table includes under 150,000 clones, 70% to 90% detected once. The V end lost 4 bases, the J end lost 2 bases, and 13 bases lay between the germline ends. Germline V gene data show CDR1 as SGHDN and CDR2 as FVKESK. The CDR3 length is 15 residues. The Seattle patients, enrolled during active infection, were followed longitudinally.

Source material: peripheral blood. The chain recombines TRBV14 with TRBJ2-3; weak D call: TRBD1 (5 bases). The sequence was collected from a woman aged 55-69 years with COVID-19, enrolled during active disease. The DNA of the CDR3 is TGTGCCAGCAGCCCGTGGGGCGGAAACACAGATACGCAGTATTTT. Its protein is CASSPWGGNTDTQYF.